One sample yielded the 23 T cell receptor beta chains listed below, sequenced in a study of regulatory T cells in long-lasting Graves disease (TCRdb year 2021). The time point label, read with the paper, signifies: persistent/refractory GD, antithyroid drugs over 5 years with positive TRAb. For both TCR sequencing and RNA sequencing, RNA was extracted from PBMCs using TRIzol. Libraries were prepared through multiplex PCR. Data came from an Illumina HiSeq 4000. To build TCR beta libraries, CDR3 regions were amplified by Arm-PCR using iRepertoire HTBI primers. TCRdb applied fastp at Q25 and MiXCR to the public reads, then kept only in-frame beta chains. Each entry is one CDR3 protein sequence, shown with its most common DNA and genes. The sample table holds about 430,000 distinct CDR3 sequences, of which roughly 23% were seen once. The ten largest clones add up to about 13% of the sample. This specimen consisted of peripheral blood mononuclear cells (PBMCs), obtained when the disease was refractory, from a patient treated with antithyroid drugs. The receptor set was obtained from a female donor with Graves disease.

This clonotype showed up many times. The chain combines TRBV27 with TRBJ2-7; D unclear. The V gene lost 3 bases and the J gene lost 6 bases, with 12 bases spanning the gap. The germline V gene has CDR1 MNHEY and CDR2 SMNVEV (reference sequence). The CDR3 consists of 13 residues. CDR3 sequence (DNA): TGTGCCAGCAGTTTTGGCAGGTATGCCGAGCAGTACTTC. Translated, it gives CASSFGRYAEQYF.

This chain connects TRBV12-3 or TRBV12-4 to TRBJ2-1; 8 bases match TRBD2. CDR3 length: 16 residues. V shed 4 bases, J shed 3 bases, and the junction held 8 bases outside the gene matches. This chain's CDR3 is CASSSSQLAVYNEQFF. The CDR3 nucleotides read TGTGCCAGCAGTTCAAGCCAACTAGCGGTCTACAATGAGCAGTTCTTC.

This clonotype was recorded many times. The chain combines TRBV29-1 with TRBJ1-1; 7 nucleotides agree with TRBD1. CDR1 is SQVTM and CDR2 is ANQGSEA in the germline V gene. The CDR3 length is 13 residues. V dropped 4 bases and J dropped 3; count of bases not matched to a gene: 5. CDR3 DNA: TGCAGCGTTGGGGAGGGGGCGTACACTGAAGCTTTCTTT. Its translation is CSVGEGAYTEAFF.

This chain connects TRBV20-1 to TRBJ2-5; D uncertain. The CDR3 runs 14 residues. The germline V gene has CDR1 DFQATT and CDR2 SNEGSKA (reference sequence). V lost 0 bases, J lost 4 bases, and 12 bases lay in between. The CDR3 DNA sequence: TGCAGTGCTAGAGATTGGGGTTTCGGAGAGACCCAGTACTTC. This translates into CSARDWGFGETQYF.

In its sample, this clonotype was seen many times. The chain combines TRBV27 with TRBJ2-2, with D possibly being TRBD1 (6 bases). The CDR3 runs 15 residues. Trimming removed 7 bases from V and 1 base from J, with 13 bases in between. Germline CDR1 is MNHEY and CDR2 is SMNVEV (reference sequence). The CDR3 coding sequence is TGTGCCAGCACCACTCAGGGACAGAACACCGGGGAGCTGTTTTTT. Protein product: CASTTQGQNTGELFF.

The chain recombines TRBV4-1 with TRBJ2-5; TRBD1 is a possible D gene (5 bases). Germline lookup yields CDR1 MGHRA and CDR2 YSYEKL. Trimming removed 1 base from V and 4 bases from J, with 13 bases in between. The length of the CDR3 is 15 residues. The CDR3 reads CASSQVATERETQYF. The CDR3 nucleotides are TGCGCCAGCAGCCAAGTCGCGACAGAAAGAGAGACCCAGTACTTC.

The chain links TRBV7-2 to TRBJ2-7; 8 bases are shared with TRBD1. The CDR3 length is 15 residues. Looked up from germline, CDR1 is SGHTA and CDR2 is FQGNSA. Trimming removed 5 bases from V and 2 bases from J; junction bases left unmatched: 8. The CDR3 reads CASSITGTGTYEQYF. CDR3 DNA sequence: TGTGCCAGCAGCATCACCGGGACAGGAACCTACGAGCAGTACTTC.

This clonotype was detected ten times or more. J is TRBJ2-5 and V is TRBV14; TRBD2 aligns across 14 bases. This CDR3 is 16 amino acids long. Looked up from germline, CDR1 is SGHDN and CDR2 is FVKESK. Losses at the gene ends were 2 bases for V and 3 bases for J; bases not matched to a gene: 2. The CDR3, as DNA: TGTGCCAGCAGCCAACTGGGACTAGCGGGGGAAGAGACCCAGTACTTC. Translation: CASSQLGLAGEETQYF.

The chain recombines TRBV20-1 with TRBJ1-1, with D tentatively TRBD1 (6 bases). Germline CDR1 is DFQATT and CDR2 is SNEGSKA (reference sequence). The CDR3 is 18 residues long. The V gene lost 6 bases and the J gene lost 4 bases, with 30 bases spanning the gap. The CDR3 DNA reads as TGCAGTGCCCGGGGGCCGGTAGAGGCGGGGCGGGAGAGCACTGAAGCTTTCTTT. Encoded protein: CSARGPVEAGRESTEAFF.

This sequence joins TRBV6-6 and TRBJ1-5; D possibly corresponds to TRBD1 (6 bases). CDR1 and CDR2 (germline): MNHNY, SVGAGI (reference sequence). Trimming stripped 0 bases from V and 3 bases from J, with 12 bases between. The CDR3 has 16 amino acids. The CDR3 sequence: CASSYSLGDTNQPQHF. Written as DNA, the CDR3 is TGTGCCAGCAGTTACTCGTTGGGGGACACCAATCAGCCCCAGCATTTT.

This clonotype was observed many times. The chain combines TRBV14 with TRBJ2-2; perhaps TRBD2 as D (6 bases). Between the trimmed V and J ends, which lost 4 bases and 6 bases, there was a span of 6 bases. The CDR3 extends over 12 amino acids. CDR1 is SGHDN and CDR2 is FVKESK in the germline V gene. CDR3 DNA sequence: TGTGCCAGCAGCCGGGACTCCGGGGAGCTGTTTTTT. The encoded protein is CASSRDSGELFF.

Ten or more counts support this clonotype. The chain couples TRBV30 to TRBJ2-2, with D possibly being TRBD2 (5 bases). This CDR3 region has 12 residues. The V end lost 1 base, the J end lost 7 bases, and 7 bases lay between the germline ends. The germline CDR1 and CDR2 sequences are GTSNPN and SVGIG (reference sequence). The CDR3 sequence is CAWSGTFGELFF. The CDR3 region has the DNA TGTGCCTGGAGTGGGACTTTCGGGGAGCTGTTTTTT.

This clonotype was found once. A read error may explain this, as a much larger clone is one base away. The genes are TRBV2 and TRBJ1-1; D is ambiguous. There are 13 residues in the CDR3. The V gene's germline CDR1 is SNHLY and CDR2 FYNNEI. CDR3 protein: CASRAGGNIEAFF. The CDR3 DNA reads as TGTGCCAGCAGGGCGGGAGGGAACATTGAAGCTTTCTTT.

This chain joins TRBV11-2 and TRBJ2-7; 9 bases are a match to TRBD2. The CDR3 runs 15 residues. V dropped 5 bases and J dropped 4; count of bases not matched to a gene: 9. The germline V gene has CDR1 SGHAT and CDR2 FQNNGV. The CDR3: CASSPLAGRYYEQYF. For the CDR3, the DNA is TGTGCCAGCAGCCCACTAGCGGGCCGATATTACGAGCAGTACTTC.

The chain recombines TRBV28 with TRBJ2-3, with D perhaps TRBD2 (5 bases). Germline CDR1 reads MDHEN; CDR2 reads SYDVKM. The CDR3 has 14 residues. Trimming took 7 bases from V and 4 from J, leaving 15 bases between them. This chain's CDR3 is CASNLETGSDTQYF. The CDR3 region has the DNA TGTGCCAGCAATCTGGAGACGGGGTCAGATACGCAGTATTTT.

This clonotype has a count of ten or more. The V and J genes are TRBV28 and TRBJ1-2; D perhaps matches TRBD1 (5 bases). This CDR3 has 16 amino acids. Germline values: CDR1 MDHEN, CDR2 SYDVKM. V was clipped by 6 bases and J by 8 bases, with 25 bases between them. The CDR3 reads CASSLAGGGSQRGYTF. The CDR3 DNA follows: TGTGCCAGCAGCTTGGCGGGTGGGGGAAGCCAGCGGGGCTACACCTTC.

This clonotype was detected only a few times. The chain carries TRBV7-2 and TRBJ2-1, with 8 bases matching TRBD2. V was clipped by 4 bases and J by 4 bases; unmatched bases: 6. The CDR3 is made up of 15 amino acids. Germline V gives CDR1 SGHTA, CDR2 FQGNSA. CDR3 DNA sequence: TGTGCCAGCAGCTCGGACGGGAGGGCTTACAATGAGCAGTTCTTC. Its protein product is CASSSDGRAYNEQFF.

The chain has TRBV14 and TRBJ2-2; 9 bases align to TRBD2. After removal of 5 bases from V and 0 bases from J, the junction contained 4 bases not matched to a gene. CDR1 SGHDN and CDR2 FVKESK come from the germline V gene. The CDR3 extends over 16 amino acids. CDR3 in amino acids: CASSFLAGPNTGELFF. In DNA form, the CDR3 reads TGTGCCAGCAGCTTCCTAGCGGGACCGAACACCGGGGAGCTGTTTTTT. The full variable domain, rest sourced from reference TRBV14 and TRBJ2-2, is EAGVTQFPSHSVIEKGQTVTLRCDPISGHDNLYWYRRVMGKEIKFLLHFVKESKQDESGMPNNRFLAERTGGTYSTLKVQPAELEDSGVYFCASSFLAGPNTGELFFGEGSRLTVL.

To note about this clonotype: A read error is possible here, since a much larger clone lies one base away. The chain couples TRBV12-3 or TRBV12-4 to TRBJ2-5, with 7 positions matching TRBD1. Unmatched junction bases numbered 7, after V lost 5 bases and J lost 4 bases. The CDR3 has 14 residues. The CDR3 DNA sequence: TGTGCCAGCAGTCCACGACAGGGCACAGAGACCCAGTACTTC. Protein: CASSPRQGTETQYF.

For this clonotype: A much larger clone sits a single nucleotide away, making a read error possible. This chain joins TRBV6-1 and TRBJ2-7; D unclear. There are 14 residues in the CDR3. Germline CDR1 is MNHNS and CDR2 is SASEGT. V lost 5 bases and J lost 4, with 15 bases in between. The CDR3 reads CASSPDPPGYEQYF. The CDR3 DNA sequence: TGTGCCAGCAGTCCCGACCCGCCAGGATACGAGCAGTACTTC.

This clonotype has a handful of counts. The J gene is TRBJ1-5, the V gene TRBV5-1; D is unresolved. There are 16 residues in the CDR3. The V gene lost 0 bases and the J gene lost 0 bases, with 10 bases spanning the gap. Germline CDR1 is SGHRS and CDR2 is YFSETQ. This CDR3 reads CASSLEARNSNQPQHF. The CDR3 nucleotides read TGCGCCAGCAGCTTGGAGGCACGGAATAGCAATCAGCCCCAGCATTTT.

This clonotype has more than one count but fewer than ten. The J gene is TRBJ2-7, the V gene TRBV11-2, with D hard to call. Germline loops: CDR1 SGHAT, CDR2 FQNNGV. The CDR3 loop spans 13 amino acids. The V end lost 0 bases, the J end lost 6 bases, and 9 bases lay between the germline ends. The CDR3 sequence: CASSLEAPVEQYF. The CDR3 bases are TGTGCCAGCAGCTTAGAAGCCCCGGTCGAGCAGTACTTC. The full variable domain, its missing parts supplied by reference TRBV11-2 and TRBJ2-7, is EAGVAQSPRYKIIEKRQSVAFWCNPISGHATLYWYQQILGQGPKLLIQFQNNGVVDDSQLPKDRFSAERLKGVDSTLKIQPAKLEDSAVYLCASSLEAPVEQYFGPGTRLTVT.

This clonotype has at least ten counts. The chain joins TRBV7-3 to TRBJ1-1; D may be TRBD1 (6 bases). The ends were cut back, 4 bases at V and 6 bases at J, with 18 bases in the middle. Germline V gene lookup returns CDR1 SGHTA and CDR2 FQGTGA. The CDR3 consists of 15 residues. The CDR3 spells CASSSGAGKGSEAFF. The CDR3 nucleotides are TGTGCCAGCAGCTCAGGGGCAGGGAAGGGGTCTGAAGCTTTCTTT.